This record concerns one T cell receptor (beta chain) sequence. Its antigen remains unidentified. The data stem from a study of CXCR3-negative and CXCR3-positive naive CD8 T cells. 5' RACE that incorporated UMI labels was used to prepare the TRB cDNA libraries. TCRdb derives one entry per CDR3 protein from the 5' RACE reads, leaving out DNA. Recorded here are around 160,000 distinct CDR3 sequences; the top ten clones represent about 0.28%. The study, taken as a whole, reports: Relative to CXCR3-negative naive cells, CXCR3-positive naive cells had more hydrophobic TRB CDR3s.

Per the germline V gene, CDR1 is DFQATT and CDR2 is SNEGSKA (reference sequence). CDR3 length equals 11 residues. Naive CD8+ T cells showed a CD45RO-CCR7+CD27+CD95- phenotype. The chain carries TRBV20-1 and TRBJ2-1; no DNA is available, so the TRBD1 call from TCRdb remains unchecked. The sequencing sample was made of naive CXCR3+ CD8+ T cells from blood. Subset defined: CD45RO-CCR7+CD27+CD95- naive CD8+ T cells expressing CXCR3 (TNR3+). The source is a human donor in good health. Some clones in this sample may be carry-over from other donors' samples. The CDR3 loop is CSALTGDEQFF.